The 20 T cell receptor beta chains below were found in one sample sequenced in a study of glioma-infiltrating T cells after dendritic cell vaccination. TCRdb's table, derived via immunoSEQ multiplex PCR, lists solely in-frame clones and lacks some. The sample consists of over 55,000 clones, about four fifths of them appearing once. The sample here was blood, taken before dendritic cell vaccination. The origin of the receptors is a human donor with glioblastoma.

The count of this clone is one. The rearrangement uses TRBV27 and TRBJ1-2; 11 nucleotides line up with TRBD1. Germline V gives CDR1 MNHEY, CDR2 SMNVEV (reference sequence). This CDR3 has 15 residues. V was clipped by 5 bases and J by 7 bases; unmatched bases: 9. As DNA, the CDR3 is TGTGCCAGCAGTATAACCGGGACAGGGGGAGCTGGCTACACCTTC. Its protein product is CASSITGTGGAGYTF.

The rearrangement joins TRBV4-1 to TRBJ1-2; D is unresolved. Per germline, CDR1 MGHRA and CDR2 YSYEKL. This CDR3 has 15 residues. The V gene lost 0 bases and the J gene lost 4 bases, with 12 bases spanning the gap. The CDR3 is CASSQDQAAFYGYTF. The CDR3 nucleotides read TGCGCCAGCAGCCAAGATCAGGCTGCTTTCTATGGCTACACCTTC.

V is TRBV5-4 and J is TRBJ2-3; TRBD2 agrees at 8 bases. Germline loops: CDR1 SGHNT, CDR2 YYREEE (reference sequence). Trimming took 1 base from V and 5 from J; bases not matched to a gene: 6. The CDR3 is made up of 15 amino acids. DNA for the CDR3: TGTGCCAGCAGCTTGCTACGGGGGGGCGGAGATACGCAGTATTTT. This gives the protein CASSLLRGGGDTQYF.

The chain couples TRBV25-1 to TRBJ1-2, with 9 positions matching TRBD1. Per the germline V gene, CDR1 is MGHDK and CDR2 is SYGVNS. The CDR3 loop spans 14 amino acids. The J segment lost 3 bases and the V segment lost 6 bases, leaving 5 bases of the junction unmatched. As DNA, the CDR3 is TGTGCCAGCAGGGCTACAGGGGGCGACTATGGCTACACCTTC. Amino acid sequence: CASRATGGDYGYTF.

Only one count was recorded for this clone. The sample contains more than one DNA sequence encoding this CDR3. The chain carries TRBV6-5 and TRBJ1-1; 7 nucleotides match TRBD1. V lost 5 bases and J lost 4; bases outside the gene matches: 7. The CDR3 consists of 14 residues. CDR1 is MNHEY, CDR2 SVGAGI, per germline. Here the CDR3 DNA reads TGTGCCAGCAGTCGCAGACAGGGCGGCACTGAAGCTTTCTTT. It yields the protein CASSRRQGGTEAFF.

The V and J genes are TRBV19 and TRBJ2-1, with 12 bases identical to TRBD1. The length of the CDR3 is 16 residues. Germline CDR1 is LNHDA and CDR2 is SQIVND (reference sequence). V trimming: 1 base; J trimming: 8 bases; junction bases outside the gene matches: 6. The CDR3 here is CASSIGDRGQGDEQFF. DNA for the CDR3: TGTGCCAGTAGTATAGGGGACAGGGGGCAAGGCGATGAGCAGTTCTTC.

V gene TRBV19 combines with J gene TRBJ1-2; a possible D gene is TRBD1 (6 bases). Trimming removed 3 bases at V and 8 bases at J, with 16 bases between. Germline V gives CDR1 LNHDA, CDR2 SQIVND (reference sequence). This CDR3 region has 14 residues. The DNA of the CDR3 is TGTGCCAGTAGTATTACAGGGCCATCGGGGGGCTACACCTTC. Amino acids: CASSITGPSGGYTF. Complete variable domain (other parts from reference TRBV19 and TRBJ1-2): DGGITQSPKYLFRKEGQNVTLSCEQNLNHDAMYWYRQDPGQGLRLIYYSQIVNDFQKGDIAEGYSVSREKKESFPLTVTSAQKNPTAFYLCASSITGPSGGYTFGSGTRLTVV.

The chain employs TRBV7-9 and TRBJ2-2; 7 bases are a match to TRBD1. The CDR3 has 18 amino acids. V gave up 7 bases and J gave up 0 bases; unmatched junction bases: 14. CDR1 is SEHNR, CDR2 FQNEAQ, per germline (reference sequence). This CDR3 reads CASTYYDRVKTNTGELFF. CDR3 DNA: TGTGCCAGCACCTATTATGACAGGGTGAAAACGAACACCGGGGAGCTGTTTTTT.

This chain joins TRBV7-2 and TRBJ1-2; D remains ambiguous. The CDR3 covers 15 residues. Germline V gene sequence: CDR1 SGHTA, CDR2 FQGNSA. V shed 5 bases and J shed 2 bases, with 15 bases lying between them. CDR3: CASSPVEGENYGYTF. In nucleotides, the CDR3 is TGTGCCAGCAGCCCAGTGGAGGGCGAGAACTATGGCTACACCTTC.

CDR3 sequence (DNA): TGTGCCAGCAGCCCCCAACTAGCGGGGGCTGGGAATGAGCAGTTCTTC. It is translated as CASSPQLAGAGNEQFF. This chain links TRBV11-1 with TRBJ2-1; TRBD2 matches at 11 bases. Germline V gives CDR1 SGHAT, CDR2 FQDESV (reference sequence). With V trimmed by 5 bases and J by 7 bases, 10 bases remained unmatched. This CDR3 has 16 residues. The entire variable domain, with the rest obtained from reference TRBV11-1 and TRBJ2-1, is as follows: EAEVAQSPRYKITEKSQAVAFWCDPISGHATLYWYRQILGQGPELLVQFQDESVVDDSQLPKDRFSAERLKGVDSTLKIQPAELGDSAMYLCASSPQLAGAGNEQFFGPGTRLTVL.

The J gene is TRBJ1-5, the V gene TRBV2, with D possibly matching TRBD1 (6 bases). The CDR3 spans 14 residues. Germline CDR1 and CDR2: SNHLY and FYNNEI. The germline V and J ends were trimmed by 7 bases and 4 bases, with 14 bases remaining between them. The CDR3 reads CASKSGTTNQPQHF. The CDR3 DNA reads as TGTGCCAGCAAGTCCGGGACAACGAATCAGCCCCAGCATTTT.

The chain uses TRBV19 and TRBJ2-5; D unclear. V was clipped by 6 bases and J by 3 bases, with 11 bases between them. The CDR3 has 13 residues. Germline CDR1 and CDR2: LNHDA and SQIVND (reference sequence). The CDR3 here is CASSDSGEETQYF. The DNA of the CDR3 is TGTGCCAGTAGCGACTCCGGAGAAGAGACCCAGTACTTC. The variable domain in full, completed from reference TRBV19 and TRBJ2-5, reads DGGITQSPKYLFRKEGQNVTLSCEQNLNHDAMYWYRQDPGQGLRLIYYSQIVNDFQKGDIAEGYSVSREKKESFPLTVTSAQKNPTAFYLCASSDSGEETQYFGPGTRLLVL.

The V and J genes are TRBV2 and TRBJ2-3; 7 bases map to TRBD1. The length of the CDR3 is 15 residues. The J segment lost 0 bases and the V segment lost 4 bases, leaving 4 bases of the junction unmatched. CDR1 and CDR2 from the germline V gene are SNHLY and FYNNEI. The CDR3 loop reads CASSADRVSTDTQYF. The DNA for the CDR3 is TGTGCCAGCAGTGCCGACAGGGTGAGCACAGATACGCAGTATTTT. The variable domain in full, completed from reference TRBV2 and TRBJ2-3, reads EPEVTQTPSHQVTQMGQEVILRCVPISNHLYFYWYRQILGQKVEFLVSFYNNEISEKSEIFDDQFSVERPDGSNFTLKIRSTKLEDSAMYFCASSADRVSTDTQYFGPGTRLTVL.

This clone came up once. This chain connects TRBV7-3 to TRBJ2-1, with D hard to call. Germline V gene sequence: CDR1 SGHTA, CDR2 FQGTGA. CDR3 length equals 16 residues. Trimming shortened V by 4 bases and J by 0 bases, and 13 bases separated the two germline ends. The CDR3 nucleotides are TGTGCCAGCAGCTGGTTTGCGGCGAGCTCCTACAATGAGCAGTTCTTC. It codes for CASSWFAASSYNEQFF.

The chain uses TRBV15 and TRBJ1-5; D ambiguous. Germline CDR1 reads LNHNV; CDR2 reads YYDKDF (reference sequence). This CDR3 is 13 amino acids long. The germline V and J ends were trimmed by 3 bases and 4 bases, with 7 bases remaining between them. DNA for the CDR3: TGTGCCACCAGCAGGGCGGGAAATCAGCCCCAGCATTTT. Translating gives CATSRAGNQPQHF. Supplemented by reference TRBV15 and TRBJ1-5, the full variable domain reads DAMVIQNPRYQVTQFGKPVTLSCSQTLNHNVMYWYQQKSSQAPKLLFHYYDKDFNNEADTPDNFQSRRPNTSFCFLDIRSPGLGDTAMYLCATSRAGNQPQHFGDGTRLSIL.

The chain uses TRBV14 and TRBJ1-3; tentatively, D is TRBD1 (5 bases). The germline V gene has CDR1 SGHDN and CDR2 FVKESK. Trimming left V 5 bases short and J 0 bases short, with 8 bases between. The CDR3 runs to 14 residues. The CDR3 region is CASSEQVSGNTIYF. CDR3 sequence (DNA): TGTGCCAGCAGCGAACAGGTCTCTGGAAACACCATATATTTT.

There are a few counts of this clone. J is TRBJ2-3 and V is TRBV7-2; 12 bases line up with TRBD2. Germline CDR1 is SGHTA and CDR2 is FQGNSA. After removal of 0 bases from V and 2 bases from J, the junction contained 9 bases not matched to a gene. The CDR3 loop spans 19 amino acids. CDR3 loop: CASSLAASGGALYTDTQYF. In DNA form, the CDR3 reads TGTGCCAGCAGCTTAGCGGCTAGCGGGGGGGCCTTGTACACAGATACGCAGTATTTT.

The chain is built from TRBV19 and TRBJ1-1; no clear D. This CDR3 is built from 14 residues. Germline-derived CDR1 and CDR2 are LNHDA and SQIVND (reference sequence). The V end lost 9 bases, the J end lost 2 bases, and 16 bases lay between the germline ends. The CDR3 spells CASLPTVLNTEAFF. The CDR3 DNA is TGTGCCAGCCTCCCTACAGTTTTAAACACTGAAGCTTTCTTT.

The chain recombines TRBV2 with TRBJ1-2, with 8 positions matching TRBD1. The CDR3 is 14 residues long. Trimming at V came to 3 bases and at J to 2 bases, leaving 2 bases not matched to a gene. Germline lookup yields CDR1 SNHLY and CDR2 FYNNEI. The CDR3 sequence: CASSEDRANYGYTF. The CDR3 DNA sequence: TGTGCCAGCAGTGAGGACAGGGCGAACTATGGCTACACCTTC.

This clone rates as medium-sized. The chain has TRBV18 and TRBJ2-7; no reliable D call. Trimming removed 5 bases from V and 6 bases from J, with 11 bases in between. In germline, CDR1 is KGHSH, CDR2 LQKENI. This CDR3 spans 12 amino acids. Here the CDR3 reads CASSFQDLEQYF. The CDR3 DNA is TGTGCCAGCTCATTCCAGGATCTCGAGCAGTACTTC.